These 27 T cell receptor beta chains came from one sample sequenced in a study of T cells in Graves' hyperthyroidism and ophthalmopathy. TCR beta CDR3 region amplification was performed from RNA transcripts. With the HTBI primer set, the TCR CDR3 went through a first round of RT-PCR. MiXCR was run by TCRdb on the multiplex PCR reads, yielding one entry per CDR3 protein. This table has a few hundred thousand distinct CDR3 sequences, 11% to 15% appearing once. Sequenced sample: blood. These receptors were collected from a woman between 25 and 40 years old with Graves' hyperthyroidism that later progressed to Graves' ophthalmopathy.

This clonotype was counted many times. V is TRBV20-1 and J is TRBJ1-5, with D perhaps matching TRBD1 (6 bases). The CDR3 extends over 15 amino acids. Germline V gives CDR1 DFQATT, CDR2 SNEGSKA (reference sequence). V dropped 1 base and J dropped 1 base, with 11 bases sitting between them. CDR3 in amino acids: CSARVDSLSNQPQHF. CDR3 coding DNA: TGCAGTGCTAGAGTGGACAGCCTAAGCAATCAGCCCCAGCATTTT.

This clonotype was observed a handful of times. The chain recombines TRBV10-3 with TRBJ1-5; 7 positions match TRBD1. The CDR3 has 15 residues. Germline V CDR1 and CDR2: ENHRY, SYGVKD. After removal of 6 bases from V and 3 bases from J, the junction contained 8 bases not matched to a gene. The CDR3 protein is CAIREEDRDNQPQHF. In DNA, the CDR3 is TGTGCCATCAGGGAAGAAGACAGGGACAATCAGCCCCAGCATTTT.

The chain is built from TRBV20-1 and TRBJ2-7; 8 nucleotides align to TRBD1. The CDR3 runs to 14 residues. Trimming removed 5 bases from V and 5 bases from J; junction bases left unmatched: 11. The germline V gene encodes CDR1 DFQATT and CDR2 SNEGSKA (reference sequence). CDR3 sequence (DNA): TGCAGTGCTTTCCTGACAGGGGTGAGCCACGAGCAGTACTTC. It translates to CSAFLTGVSHEQYF.

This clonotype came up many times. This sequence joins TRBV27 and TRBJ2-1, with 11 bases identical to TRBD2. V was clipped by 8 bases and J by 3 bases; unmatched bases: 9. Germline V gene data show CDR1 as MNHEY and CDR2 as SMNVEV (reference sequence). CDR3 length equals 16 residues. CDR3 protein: CASGPFGLAGYNEQFF. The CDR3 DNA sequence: TGTGCCAGCGGGCCGTTCGGACTAGCGGGCTACAATGAGCAGTTCTTC.

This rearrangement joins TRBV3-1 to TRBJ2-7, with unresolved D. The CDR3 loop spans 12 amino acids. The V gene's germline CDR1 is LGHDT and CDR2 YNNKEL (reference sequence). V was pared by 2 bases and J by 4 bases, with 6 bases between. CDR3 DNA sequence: TGTGCCAGCAGCCAATTCCTTTACGAGCAGTACTTC. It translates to CASSQFLYEQYF.

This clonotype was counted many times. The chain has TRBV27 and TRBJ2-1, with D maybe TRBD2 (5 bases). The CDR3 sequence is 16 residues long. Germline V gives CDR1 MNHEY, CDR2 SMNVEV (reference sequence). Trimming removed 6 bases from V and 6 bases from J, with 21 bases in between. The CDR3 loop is CASSTPFGVGGNEQFF. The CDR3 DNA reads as TGTGCCAGCAGCACCCCCTTTGGAGTCGGAGGCAATGAGCAGTTCTTC.

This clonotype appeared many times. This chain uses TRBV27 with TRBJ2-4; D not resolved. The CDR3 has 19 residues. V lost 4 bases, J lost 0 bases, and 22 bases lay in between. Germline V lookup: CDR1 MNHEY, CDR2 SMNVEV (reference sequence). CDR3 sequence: CASSSGFSGLYQAKNIQYF. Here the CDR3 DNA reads TGTGCCAGCAGTTCTGGATTTTCGGGCCTATATCAAGCCAAAAACATTCAGTACTTC.

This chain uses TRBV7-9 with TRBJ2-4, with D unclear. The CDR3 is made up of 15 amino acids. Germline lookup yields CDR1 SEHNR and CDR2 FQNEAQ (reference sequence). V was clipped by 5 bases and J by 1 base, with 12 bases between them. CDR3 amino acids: CASSPRGTAKNIQYF. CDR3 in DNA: TGTGCCAGCAGCCCCCGAGGAACGGCCAAAAACATTCAGTACTTC.

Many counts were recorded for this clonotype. CDR3 bases: TGCAGTGCTAGCCGACAGGGGGTCACTGAAGCTTTCTTT. It encodes CSASRQGVTEAFF. The chain recombines TRBV20-1 with TRBJ1-1, with 9 bases matching TRBD1. The length of the CDR3 is 13 residues. With 3 bases clipped from V and 4 bases from J, the junction kept 3 bases outside the gene matches. Germline loops: CDR1 DFQATT, CDR2 SNEGSKA (reference sequence).

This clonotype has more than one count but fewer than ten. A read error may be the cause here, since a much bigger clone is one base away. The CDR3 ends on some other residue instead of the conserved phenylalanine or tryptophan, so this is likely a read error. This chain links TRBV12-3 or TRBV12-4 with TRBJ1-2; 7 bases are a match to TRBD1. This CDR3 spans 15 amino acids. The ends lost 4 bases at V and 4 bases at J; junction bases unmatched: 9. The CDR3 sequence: CASSSTGVVSYGYTL. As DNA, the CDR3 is TGTGCCAGCAGTTCTACAGGGGTTGTAAGCTATGGCTACACCCTC.

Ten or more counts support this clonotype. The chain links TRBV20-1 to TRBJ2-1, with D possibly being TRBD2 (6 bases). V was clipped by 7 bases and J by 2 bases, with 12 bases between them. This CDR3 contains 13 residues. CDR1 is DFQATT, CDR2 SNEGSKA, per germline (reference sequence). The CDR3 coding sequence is TGCAGTGTGGACGGGAGACCCTACAATGAGCAGTTCTTC. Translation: CSVDGRPYNEQFF.

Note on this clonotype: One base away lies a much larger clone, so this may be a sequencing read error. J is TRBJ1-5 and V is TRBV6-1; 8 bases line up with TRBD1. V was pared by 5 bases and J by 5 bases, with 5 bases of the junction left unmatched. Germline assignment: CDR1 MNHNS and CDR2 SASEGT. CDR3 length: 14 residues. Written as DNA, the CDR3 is TGTGCCAGCAGTCAGGGGGCGATCGATCAGCCCCAGCATTTT. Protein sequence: CASSQGAIDQPQHF.

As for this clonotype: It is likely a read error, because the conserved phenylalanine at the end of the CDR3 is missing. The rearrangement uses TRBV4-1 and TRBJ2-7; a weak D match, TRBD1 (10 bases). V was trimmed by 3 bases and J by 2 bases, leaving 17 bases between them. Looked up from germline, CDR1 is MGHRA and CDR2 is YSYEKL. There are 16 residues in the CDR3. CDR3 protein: CASSQASGTGAYEQYL. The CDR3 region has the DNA TGCGCCAGCAGCCAGGCTAGCGGGACAGGGGCCTACGAGCAGTACCTC.

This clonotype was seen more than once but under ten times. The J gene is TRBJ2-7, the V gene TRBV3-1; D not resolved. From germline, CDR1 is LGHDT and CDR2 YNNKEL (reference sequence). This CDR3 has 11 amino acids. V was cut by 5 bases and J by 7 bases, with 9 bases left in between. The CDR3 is CASSALREQYF. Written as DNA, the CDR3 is TGTGCCAGCAGCGCCTTGCGGGAGCAGTACTTC.

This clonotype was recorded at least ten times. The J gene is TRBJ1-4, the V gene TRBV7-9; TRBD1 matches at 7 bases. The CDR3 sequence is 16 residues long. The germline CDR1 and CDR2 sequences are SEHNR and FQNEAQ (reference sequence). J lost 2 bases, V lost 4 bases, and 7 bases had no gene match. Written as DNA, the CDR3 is TGTGCCAGCAGCTATGAGGGGGCGCGGACTAATGAAAAACTGTTTTTT. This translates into CASSYEGARTNEKLFF.

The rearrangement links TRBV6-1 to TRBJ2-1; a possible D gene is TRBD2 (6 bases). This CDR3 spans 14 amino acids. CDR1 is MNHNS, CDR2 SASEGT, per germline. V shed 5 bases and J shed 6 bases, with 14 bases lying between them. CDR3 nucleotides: TGTGCCAGCAGTCTGGGACTCCTTCCCAATGAGCAGTTCTTC. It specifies CASSLGLLPNEQFF.

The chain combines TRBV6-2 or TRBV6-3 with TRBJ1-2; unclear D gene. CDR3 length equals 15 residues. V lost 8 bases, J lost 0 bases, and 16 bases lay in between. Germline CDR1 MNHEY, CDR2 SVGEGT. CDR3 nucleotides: TGTGCCAGCCAGGCGCTACACAGACCTAACTATGGCTACACCTTC. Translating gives CASQALHRPNYGYTF.

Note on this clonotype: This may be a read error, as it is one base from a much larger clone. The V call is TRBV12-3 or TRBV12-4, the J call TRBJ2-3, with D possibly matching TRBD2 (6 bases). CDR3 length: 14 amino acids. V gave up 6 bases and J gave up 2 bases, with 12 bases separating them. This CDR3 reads CASRNPGDTDTQYF. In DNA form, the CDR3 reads TGTGCCAGCAGAAACCCGGGGGACACAGATACGCAGTATTTT.

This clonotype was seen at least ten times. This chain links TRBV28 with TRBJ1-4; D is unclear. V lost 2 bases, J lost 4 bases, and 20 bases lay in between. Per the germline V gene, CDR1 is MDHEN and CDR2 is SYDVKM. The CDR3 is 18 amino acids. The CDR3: CASSLNFGMYVRNEKLFF. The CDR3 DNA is TGTGCCAGCAGTTTAAATTTCGGGATGTATGTCCGTAATGAAAAACTGTTTTTT.

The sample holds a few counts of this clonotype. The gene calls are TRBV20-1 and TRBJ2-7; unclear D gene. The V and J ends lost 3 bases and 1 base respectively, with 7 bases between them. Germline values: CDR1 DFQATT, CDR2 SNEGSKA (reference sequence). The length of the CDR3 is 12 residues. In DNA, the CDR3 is TGCAGTGCTAGGCTCAGTTCCTACGAGCAGTACTTC. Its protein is CSARLSSYEQYF.

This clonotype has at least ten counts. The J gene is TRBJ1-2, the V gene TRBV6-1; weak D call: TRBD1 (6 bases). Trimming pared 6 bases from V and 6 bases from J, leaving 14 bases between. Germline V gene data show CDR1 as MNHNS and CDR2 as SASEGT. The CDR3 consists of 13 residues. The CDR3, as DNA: TGTGCCAGCAGGGGATACAGGGTACATGGCTACACCTTC. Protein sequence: CASRGYRVHGYTF.

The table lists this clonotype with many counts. CDR3 residues: CASSSLAGYEQYF. In DNA form, the CDR3 reads TGTGCCAGCAGCTCATTAGCGGGCTACGAGCAGTACTTC. The J gene is TRBJ2-7, the V gene TRBV12-3 or TRBV12-4; 7 positions match TRBD2. Germline trimming cut 6 bases from V and 3 bases from J; bases unmatched to any gene: 5. CDR3 length: 13 residues.

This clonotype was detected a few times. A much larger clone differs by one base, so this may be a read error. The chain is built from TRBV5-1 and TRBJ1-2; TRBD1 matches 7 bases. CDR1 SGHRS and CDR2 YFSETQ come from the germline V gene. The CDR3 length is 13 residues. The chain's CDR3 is CASSGDRVGGCTF. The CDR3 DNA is TGCGCCAGCAGCGGAGACAGGGTTGGCGGCTGCACCTTC.

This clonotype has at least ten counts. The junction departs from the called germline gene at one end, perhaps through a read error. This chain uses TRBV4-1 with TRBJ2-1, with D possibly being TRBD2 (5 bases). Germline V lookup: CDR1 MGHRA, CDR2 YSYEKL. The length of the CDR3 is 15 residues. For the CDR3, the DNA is TGTGCCAGCAGCCCCGGAGGAAGCTCCTACAATGAGCAGTTCTTC. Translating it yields CASSPGGSSYNEQFF.

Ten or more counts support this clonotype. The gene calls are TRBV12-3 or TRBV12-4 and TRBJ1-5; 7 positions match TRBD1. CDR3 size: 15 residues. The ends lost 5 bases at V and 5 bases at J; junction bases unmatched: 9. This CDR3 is CASSLGQAVDQPQHF. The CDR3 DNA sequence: TGTGCCAGCAGTCTCGGACAGGCCGTGGATCAGCCCCAGCATTTT.

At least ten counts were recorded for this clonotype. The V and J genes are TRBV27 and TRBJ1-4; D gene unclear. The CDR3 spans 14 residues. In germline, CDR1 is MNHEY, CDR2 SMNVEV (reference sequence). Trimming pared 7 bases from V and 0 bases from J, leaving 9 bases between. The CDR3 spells CASTSSATNEKLFF. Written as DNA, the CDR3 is TGTGCCAGCACCTCTAGCGCAACTAATGAAAAACTGTTTTTT.

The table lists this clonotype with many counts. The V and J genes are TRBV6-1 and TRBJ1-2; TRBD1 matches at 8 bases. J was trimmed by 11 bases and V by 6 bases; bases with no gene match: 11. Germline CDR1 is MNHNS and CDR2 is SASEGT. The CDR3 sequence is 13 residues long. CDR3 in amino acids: CASRPRRTGRYTF. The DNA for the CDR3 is TGTGCCAGCAGACCGCGTCGGACAGGGCGGTACACCTTC.